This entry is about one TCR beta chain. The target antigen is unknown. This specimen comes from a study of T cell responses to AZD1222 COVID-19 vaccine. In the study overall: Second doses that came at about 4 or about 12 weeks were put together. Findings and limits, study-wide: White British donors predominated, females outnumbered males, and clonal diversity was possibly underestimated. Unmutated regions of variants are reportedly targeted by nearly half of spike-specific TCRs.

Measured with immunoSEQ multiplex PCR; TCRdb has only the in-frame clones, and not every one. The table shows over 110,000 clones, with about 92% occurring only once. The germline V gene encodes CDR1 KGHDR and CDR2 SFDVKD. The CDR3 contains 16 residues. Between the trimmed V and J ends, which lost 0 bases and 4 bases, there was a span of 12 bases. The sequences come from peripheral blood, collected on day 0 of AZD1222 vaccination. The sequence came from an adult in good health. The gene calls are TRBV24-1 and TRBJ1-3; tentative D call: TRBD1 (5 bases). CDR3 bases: TGTGCCACCAGTGATTTGCAAGAGGGGCGGGGAAACACCATATATTTT. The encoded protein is CATSDLQEGRGNTIYF.